The clone carrying this T cell receptor beta chain occurred many times. The antigen is undetermined. The CDR3 sequence is 12 residues long. CDR1 is DFQATT, CDR2 SNEGSKA, per germline (reference sequence). Trimming removed 1 base at V and 4 bases at J, with 6 bases between. This specimen comes from a study of response to subunit inactivated influenza vaccine. Study-level points and caveats: Seasonal influenza vaccination, on each occasion, was suggested by the authors to recruit few new T cells.

TCRdb reprocessed the RT-PCR reads via MiXCR and lists one record per CDR3 protein. The sample gives approximately 500,000 distinct CDR3 sequences, around 15% of which show up once; more than 9.5% is in the top ten. The receptor was isolated from a man in his forties or fifties who received an inactivated influenza vaccine. Source: PBMCs from blood, taken roughly 12 days after vaccination. The rearrangement links TRBV20-1 to TRBJ2-3; D is ambiguous. CDR3 loop: CSARGESDTQYF. The CDR3 DNA reads as TGCAGTGCTAGAGGAGAGTCAGATACGCAGTATTTT.